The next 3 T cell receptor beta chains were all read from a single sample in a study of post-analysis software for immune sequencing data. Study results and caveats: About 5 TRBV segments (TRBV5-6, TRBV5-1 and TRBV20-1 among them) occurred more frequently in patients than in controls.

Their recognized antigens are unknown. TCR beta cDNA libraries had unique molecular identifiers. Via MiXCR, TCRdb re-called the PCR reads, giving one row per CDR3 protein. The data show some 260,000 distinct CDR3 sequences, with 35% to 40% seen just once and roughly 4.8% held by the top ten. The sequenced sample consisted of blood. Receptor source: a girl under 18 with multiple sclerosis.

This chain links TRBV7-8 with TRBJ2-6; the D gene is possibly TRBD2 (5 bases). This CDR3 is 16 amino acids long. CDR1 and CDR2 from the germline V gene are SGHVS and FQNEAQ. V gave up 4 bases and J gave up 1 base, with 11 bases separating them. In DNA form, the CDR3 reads TGTGCCAGCAGCTCGCCTTTAGCGTCTGGGGCCAACGTCCTGACTTTC. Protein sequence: CASSSPLASGANVLTF.

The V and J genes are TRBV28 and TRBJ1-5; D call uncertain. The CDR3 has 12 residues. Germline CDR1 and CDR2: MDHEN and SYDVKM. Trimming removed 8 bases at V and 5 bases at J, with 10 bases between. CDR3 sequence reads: CASGGRYQPQHF. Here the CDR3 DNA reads TGTGCCAGCGGAGGAAGGTATCAGCCCCAGCATTTT.

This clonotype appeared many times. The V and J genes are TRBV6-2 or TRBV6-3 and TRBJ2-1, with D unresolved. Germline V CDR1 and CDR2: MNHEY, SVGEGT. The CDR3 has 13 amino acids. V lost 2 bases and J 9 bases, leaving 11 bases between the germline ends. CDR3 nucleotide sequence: TGTGCCAGCAGTTACCCACAGAGTCTTGAGCAGTTCTTC. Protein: CASSYPQSLEQFF.